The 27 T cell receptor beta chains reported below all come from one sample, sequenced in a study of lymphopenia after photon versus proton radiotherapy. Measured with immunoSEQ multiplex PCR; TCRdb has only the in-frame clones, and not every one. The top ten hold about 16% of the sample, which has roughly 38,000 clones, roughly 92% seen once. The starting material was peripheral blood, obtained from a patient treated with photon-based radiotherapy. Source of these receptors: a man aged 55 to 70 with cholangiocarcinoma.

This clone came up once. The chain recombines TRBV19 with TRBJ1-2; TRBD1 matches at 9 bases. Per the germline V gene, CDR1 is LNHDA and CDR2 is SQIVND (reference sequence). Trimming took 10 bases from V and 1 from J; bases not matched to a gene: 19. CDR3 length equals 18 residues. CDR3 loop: CATTKGGQGSFFNYGYTF. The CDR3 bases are TGTGCCACCACAAAGGGAGGACAGGGGTCGTTTTTTAACTATGGCTACACCTTC.

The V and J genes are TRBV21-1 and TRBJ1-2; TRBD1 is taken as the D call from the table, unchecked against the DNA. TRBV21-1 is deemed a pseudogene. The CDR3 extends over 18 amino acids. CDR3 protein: CASSKDEGQGTLLNGYTF. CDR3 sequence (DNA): TGTGCCAGCAGCAAAGACGAGGGACAGGGAACTCTACTCAACGGCTACACCTTC.

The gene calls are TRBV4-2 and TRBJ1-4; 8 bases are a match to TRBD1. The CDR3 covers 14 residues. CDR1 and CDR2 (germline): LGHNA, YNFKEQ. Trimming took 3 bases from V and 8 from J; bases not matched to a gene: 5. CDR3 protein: CASSQGRTGEKLFF. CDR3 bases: TGTGCCAGCAGCCAGGGACGGACAGGGGAAAAACTGTTTTTT.

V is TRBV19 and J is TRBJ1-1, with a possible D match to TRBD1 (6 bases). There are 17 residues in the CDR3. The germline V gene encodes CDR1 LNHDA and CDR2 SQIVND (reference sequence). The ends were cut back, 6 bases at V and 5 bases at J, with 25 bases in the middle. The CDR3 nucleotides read TGTGCCAGTAGCAACCCCCGAGGGGGGGGAAGTGGGACTGAAGCTTTCTTT. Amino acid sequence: CASSNPRGGGSGTEAFF.

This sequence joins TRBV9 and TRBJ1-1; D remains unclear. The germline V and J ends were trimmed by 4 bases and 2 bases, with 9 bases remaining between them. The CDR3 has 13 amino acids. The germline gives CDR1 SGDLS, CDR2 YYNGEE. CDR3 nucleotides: TGTGCCAGCAGCCCTCGCTACAACACTGAAGCTTTCTTT. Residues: CASSPRYNTEAFF.

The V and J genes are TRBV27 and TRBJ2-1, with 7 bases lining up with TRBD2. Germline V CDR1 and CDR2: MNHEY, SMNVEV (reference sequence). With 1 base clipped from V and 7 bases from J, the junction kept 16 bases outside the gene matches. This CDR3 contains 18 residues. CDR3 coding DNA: TGTGCCAGCAGTTTATTCGCAGCGGTCGGGAGGCTGGGGAATGAGCAGTTCTTC. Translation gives CASSLFAAVGRLGNEQFF.

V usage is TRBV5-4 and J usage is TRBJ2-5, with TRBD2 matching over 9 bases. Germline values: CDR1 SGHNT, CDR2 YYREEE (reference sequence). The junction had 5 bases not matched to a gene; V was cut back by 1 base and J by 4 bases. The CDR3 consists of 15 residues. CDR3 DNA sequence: TGTGCCAGCAGCTTGCAGCGGGAGGCTTCAGAGACCCAGTACTTC. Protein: CASSLQREASETQYF.

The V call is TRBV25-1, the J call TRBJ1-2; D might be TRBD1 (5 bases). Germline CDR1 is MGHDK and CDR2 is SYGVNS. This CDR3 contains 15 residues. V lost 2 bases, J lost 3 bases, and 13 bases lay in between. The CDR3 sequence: CASSEQGFPDYGYTF. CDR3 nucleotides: TGTGCCAGCAGTGAACAGGGATTTCCAGACTATGGCTACACCTTC.

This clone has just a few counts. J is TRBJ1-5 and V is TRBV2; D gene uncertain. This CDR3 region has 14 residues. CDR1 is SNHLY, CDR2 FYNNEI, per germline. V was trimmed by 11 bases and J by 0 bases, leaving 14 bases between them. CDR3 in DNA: TGTGCCTGGCAGACGGCTGATAGCAATCAGCCCCAGCATTTT. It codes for CAWQTADSNQPQHF.

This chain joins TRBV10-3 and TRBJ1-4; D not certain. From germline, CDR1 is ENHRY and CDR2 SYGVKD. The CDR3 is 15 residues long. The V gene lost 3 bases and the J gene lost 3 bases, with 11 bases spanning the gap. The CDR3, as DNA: TGTGCCATCAGTGACGCCGCCGGGTCTAATGAAAAACTGTTTTTT. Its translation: CAISDAAGSNEKLFF.

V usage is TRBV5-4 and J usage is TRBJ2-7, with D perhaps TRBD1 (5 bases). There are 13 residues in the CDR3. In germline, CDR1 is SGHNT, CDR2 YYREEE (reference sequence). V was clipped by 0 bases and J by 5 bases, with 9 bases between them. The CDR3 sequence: CASSLGQIHEQYF. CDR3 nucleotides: TGTGCCAGCAGCTTGGGACAGATACACGAGCAGTACTTC.

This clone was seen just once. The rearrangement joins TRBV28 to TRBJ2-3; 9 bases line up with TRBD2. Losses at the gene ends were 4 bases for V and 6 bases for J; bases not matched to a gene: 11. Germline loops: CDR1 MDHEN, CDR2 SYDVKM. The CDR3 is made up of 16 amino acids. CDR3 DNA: TGTGCCAGCAGTTCCCTTGTTGGTAGCGGGAGCGATACGCAGTATTTT. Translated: CASSSLVGSGSDTQYF.

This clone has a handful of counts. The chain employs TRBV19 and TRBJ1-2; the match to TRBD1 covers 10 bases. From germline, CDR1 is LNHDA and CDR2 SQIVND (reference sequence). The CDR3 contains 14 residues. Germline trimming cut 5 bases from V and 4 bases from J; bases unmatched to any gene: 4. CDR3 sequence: CASSWDRGSYGYTF. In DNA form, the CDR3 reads TGTGCCAGTAGTTGGGACAGGGGATCCTATGGCTACACCTTC.

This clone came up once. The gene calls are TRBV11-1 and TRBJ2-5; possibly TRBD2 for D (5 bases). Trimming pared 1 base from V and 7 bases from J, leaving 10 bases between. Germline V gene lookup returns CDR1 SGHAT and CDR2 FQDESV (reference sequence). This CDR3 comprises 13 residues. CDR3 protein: CASSLGPLGTQYF. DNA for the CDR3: TGTGCCAGCAGCTTAGGGCCACTAGGGACCCAGTACTTC.

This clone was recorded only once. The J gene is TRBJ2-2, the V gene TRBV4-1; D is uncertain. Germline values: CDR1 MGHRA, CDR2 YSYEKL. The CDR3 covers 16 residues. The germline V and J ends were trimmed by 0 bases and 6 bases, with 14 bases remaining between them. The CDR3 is CASSQDWRGRAGELFF. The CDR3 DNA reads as TGCGCCAGCAGCCAAGATTGGAGAGGCCGGGCCGGGGAGCTGTTTTTT.

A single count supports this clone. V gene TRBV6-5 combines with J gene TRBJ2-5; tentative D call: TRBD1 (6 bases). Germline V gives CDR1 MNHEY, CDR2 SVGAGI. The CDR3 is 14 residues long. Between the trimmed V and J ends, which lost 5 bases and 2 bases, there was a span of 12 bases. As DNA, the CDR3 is TGTGCCAGCAGTACTTGGACAGCTCAAGAGACCCAGTACTTC. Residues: CASSTWTAQETQYF.

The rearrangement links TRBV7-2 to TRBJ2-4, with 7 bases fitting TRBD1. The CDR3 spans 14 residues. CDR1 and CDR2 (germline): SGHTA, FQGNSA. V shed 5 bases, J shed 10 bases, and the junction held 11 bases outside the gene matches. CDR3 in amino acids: CASSQGQPTRIQYF. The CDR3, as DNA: TGTGCCAGCAGCCAGGGACAGCCGACTCGGATTCAGTACTTC.

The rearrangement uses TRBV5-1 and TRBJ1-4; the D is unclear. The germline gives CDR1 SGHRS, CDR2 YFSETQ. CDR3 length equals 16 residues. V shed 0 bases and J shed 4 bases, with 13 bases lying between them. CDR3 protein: CASSLEAAGSNEKLFF. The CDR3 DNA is TGCGCCAGCAGCTTGGAAGCTGCAGGAAGTAATGAAAAACTGTTTTTT.

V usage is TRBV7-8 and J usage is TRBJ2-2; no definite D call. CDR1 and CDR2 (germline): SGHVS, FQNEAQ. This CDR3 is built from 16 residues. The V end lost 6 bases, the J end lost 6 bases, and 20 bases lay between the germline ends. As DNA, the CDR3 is TGTGCCAGCAGACTCGAGACTCCTAGTAACTCCGGGGAGCTGTTTTTT. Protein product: CASRLETPSNSGELFF.

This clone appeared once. Here the CDR3 reads CASSFGRNTEAFF. In nucleotides, the CDR3 is TGTGCCAGCAGCTTCGGGCGGAACACTGAAGCTTTCTTT. This sequence joins TRBV5-6 and TRBJ1-1; D is unresolved. Trimming removed 2 bases at V and 1 base at J, with 6 bases between. From germline, CDR1 is SGHDT and CDR2 YYEEEE. This CDR3 spans 13 amino acids.

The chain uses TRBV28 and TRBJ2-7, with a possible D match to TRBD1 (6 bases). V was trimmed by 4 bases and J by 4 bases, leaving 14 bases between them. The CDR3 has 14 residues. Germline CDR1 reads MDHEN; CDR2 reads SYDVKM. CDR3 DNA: TGTGCCAGCAGTTCGGCACAGGGTACTTACGAGCAGTACTTC. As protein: CASSSAQGTYEQYF.

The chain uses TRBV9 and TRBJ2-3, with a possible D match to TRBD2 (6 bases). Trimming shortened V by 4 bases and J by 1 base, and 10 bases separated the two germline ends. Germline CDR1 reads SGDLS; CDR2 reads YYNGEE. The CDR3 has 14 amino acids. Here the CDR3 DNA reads TGTGCCAGCAGCCCAGGACTACGCACAGATACGCAGTATTTT. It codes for CASSPGLRTDTQYF. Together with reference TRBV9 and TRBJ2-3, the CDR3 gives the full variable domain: DSGVTQTPKHLITATGQRVTLRCSPRSGDLSVYWYQQSLDQGLQFLIQYYNGEERAKGNILERFSAQQFPDLHSELNLSSLELGDSALYFCASSPGLRTDTQYFGPGTRLTVL.

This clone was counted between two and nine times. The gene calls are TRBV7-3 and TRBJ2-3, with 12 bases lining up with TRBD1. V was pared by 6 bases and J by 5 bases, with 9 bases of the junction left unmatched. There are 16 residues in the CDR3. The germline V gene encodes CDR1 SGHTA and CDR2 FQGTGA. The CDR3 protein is CASSYAGTGGRDTQYF. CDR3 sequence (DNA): TGTGCCAGCAGTTACGCCGGGACAGGGGGCAGAGATACGCAGTATTTT. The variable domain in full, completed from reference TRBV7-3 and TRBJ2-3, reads GAGVSQTPSNKVTEKGKYVELRCDPISGHTALYWYRQSLGQGPEFLIYFQGTGAADDSGLPNDRFFAVRPEGSVSTLKIQRTERGDSAVYLCASSYAGTGGRDTQYFGPGTRLTVL.

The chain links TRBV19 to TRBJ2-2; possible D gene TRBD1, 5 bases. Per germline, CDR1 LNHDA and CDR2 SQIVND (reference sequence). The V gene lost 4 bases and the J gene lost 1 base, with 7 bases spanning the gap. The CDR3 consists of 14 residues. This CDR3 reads CASSRQLNTGELFF. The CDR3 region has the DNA TGTGCCAGTAGTAGACAGCTGAACACCGGGGAGCTGTTTTTT.

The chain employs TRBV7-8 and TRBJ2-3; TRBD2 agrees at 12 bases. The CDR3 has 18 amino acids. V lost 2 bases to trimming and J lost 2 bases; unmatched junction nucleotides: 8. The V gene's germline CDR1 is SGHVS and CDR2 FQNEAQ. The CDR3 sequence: CASSLPRTSGEITDTQYF. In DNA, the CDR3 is TGTGCCAGCAGCTTACCCCGGACTAGCGGGGAGATCACAGATACGCAGTATTTT.

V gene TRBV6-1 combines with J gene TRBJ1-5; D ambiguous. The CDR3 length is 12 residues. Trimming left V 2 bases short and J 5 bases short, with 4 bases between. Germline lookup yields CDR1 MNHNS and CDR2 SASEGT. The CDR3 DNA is TGTGCCAGCAGTGAATACTATCAGCCCCAGCATTTT. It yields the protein CASSEYYQPQHF.

CDR3 in amino acids: CASSRNVHTTNTEAFF. In nucleotides, the CDR3 is TGTGCCAGCAGCCGCAATGTACACACCACCAACACTGAAGCTTTCTTT. The chain carries TRBV7-9 and TRBJ1-1; D is unclear. V lost 5 bases to trimming and J lost 2 bases, with 18 bases between them. CDR3 length equals 16 residues. CDR1 is SEHNR, CDR2 FQNEAQ, per germline (reference sequence).